Included here is one T cell receptor beta chain sequence, with context. Antigen: not known. This sample is drawn from a study of T-cell memory formation after mild COVID-19. Study observations and caveats: Mainly in CM and EM were contracting CD4+ clones; CD8+ were in EMRA.

Each CDR3 protein is one row after TCRdb ran MiXCR on the 5' RACE reads. The top ten hold around 8.1% of the sample, which has 350,000 to 450,000 distinct CDR3 sequences, 20% to 25% seen once. The CDR3 spans 15 residues. Per germline, CDR1 SNHLY and CDR2 FYNNEI. V shed 5 bases and J shed 0 bases, with 11 bases lying between them. The gene calls are TRBV2 and TRBJ1-3; D is unresolved. This receptor was obtained from an adult woman who had mild COVID-19 (a few samples of this study predate the infection). Cell type and time point are not known. Input material: PBMCs or a T cell subset sorted from them (not recorded which). The CDR3 spells CASSLGRNSGNTIYF. The DNA for the CDR3 is TGTGCCAGCAGTTTAGGCCGGAACTCTGGAAACACCATATATTTT.